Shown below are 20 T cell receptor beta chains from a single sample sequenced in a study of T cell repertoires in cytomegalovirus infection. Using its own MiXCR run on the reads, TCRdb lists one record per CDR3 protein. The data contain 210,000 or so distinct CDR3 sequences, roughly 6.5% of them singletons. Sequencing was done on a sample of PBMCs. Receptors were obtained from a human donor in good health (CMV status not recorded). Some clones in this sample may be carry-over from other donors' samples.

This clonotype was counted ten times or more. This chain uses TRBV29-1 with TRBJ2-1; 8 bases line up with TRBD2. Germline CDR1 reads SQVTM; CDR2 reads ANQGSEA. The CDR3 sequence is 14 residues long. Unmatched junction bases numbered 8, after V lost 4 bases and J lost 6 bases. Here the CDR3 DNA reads TGCAGCGTTGCCCACCGGGGGGGCTTCAATGAGCAGTTCTTC. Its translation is CSVAHRGGFNEQFF.

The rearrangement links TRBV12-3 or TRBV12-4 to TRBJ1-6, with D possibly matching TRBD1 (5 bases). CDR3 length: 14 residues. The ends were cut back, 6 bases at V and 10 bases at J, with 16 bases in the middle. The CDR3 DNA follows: TGTGCCAGCAGCGGACGGGTCTGGGACTCACCCCTCCACTTT. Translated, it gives CASSGRVWDSPLHF.

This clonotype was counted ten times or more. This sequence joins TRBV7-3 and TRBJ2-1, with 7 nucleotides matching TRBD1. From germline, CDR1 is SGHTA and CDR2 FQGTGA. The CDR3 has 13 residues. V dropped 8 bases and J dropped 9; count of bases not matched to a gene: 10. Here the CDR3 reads CASGLFQGVEQFF. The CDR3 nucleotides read TGTGCCAGCGGACTTTTTCAGGGGGTTGAGCAGTTCTTC.

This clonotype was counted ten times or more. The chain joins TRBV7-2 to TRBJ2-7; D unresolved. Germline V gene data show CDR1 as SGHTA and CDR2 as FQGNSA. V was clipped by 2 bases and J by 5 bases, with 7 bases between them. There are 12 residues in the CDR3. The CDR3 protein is CASSLRGHEQYF. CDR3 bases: TGTGCCAGCAGCTTAAGAGGTCACGAGCAGTACTTC. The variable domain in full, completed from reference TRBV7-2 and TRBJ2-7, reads GAGVSQSPSNKVTEKGKDVELRCDPISGHTALYWYRQSLGQGLEFLIYFQGNSAPDKSGLPSDRFSAERTGGSVSTLTIQRTQQEDSAVYLCASSLRGHEQYFGPGTRLTVT.

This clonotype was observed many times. In nucleotides, the CDR3 is TGTGCCAGCAGCTATGAAAATAATTCACCCCTCCACTTT. Amino acid sequence: CASSYENNSPLHF. This chain uses TRBV7-2 with TRBJ1-6; D ambiguous. This CDR3 comprises 13 residues. Per germline, CDR1 SGHTA and CDR2 FQGNSA. Trimming took 4 bases from V and 5 from J, leaving 6 bases between them.

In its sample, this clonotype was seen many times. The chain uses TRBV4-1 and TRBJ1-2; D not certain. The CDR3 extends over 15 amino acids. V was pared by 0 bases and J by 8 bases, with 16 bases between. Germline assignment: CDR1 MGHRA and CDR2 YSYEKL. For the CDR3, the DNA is TGCGCCAGCAGCCAAGAAGGGAGACCCAGCATCGGCTACACCTTC. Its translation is CASSQEGRPSIGYTF.

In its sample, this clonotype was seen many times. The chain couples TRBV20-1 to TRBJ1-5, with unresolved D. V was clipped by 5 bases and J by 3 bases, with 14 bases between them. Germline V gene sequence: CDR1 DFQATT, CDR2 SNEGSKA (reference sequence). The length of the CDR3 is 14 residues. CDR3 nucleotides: TGCAGTGCTTTCTCGGGGAGGATCAATCAGCCCCAGCATTTT. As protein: CSAFSGRINQPQHF.

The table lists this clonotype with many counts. CDR3 region: CASSPGGTARGNTIYF. The DNA for the CDR3 is TGTGCCAGCAGCCCGGGCGGGACAGCGCGTGGAAACACCATATATTTT. The rearrangement links TRBV7-2 to TRBJ1-3; TRBD1 matches 7 bases. V gave up 5 bases and J gave up 3 bases; unmatched junction bases: 10. CDR1 is SGHTA, CDR2 FQGNSA, per germline. The CDR3 has 16 amino acids.

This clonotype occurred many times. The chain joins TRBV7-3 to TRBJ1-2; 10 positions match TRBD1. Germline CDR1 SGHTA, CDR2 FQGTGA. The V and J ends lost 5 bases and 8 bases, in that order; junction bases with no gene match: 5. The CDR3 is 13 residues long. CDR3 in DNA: TGTGCCAGCAGCCAGACAGGGGGCCAAGGCTACACCTTC. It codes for CASSQTGGQGYTF.

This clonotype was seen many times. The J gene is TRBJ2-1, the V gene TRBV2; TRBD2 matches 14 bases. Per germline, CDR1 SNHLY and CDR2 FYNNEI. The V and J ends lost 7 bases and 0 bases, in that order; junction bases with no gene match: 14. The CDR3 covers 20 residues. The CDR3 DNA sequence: TGTGCCAGCAAGCTACCGGGACTAGCGGGGGTCGTAAGCTCCTACAATGAGCAGTTCTTC. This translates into CASKLPGLAGVVSSYNEQFF.

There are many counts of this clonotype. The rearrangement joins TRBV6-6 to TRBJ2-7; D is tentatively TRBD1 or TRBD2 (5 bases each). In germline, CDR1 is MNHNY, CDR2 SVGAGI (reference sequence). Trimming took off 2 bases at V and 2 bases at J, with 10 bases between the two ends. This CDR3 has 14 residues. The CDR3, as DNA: TGTGCCAGCAGTTACGGGGGTTTCACCTACGAGCAGTACTTC. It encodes CASSYGGFTYEQYF.

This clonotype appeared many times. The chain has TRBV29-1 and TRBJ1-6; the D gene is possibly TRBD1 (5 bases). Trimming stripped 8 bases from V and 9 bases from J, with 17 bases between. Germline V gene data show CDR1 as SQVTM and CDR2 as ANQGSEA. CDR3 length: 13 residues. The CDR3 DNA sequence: TGCAGCATTTTAGAGGGGTCCGGTTCACCCCTCCACTTT. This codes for CSILEGSGSPLHF.

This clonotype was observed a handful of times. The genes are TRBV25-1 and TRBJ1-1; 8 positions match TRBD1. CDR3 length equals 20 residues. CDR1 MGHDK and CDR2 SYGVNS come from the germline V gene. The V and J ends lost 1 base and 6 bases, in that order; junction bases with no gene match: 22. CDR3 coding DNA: TGTGCCAGCAGTGAATTCACAGGGGGTCTTCTGGGGGTTCGGAGGCCTGAAGCTTTCTTT. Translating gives CASSEFTGGLLGVRRPEAFF.

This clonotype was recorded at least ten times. The CDR3 sequence: CASSLVAGSPSGELFF. The CDR3 nucleotides read TGTGCCAGCAGCTTAGTAGCGGGATCGCCCTCCGGGGAGCTGTTTTTT. The chain links TRBV7-2 to TRBJ2-2; 8 nucleotides match TRBD2. The V gene end was trimmed by 1 base and the J gene end by 6 bases; junction bases not matched to a gene: 7. Looked up from germline, CDR1 is SGHTA and CDR2 is FQGNSA. The CDR3 loop spans 16 amino acids.

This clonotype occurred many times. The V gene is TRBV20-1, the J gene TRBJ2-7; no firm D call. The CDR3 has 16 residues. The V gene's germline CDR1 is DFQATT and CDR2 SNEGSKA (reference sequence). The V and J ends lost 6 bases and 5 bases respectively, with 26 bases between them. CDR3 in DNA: TGCAGTGCCCAATCCCCCGGACCCCGATATACCGACGAGCAGTACTTC. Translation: CSAQSPGPRYTDEQYF.

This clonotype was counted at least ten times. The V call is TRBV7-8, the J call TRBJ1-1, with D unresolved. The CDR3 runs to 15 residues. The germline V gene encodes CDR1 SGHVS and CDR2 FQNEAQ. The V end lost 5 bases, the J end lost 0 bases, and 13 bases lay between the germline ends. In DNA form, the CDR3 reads TGTGCCAGCAGCCCGCAACAGATTCTGAACACTGAAGCTTTCTTT. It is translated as CASSPQQILNTEAFF.

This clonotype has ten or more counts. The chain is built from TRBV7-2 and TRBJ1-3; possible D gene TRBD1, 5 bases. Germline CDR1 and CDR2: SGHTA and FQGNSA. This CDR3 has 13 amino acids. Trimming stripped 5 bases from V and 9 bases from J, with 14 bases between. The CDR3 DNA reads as TGTGCCAGCAGCGGACTGCCGGGGGGCACCATATATTTT. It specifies CASSGLPGGTIYF.

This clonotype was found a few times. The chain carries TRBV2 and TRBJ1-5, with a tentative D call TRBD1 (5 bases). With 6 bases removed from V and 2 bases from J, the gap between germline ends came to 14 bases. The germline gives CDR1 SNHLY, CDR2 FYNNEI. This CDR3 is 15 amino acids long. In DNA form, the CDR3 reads TGTGCCAGCAGCTCCGGGACGGTCCGCAATCAGCCCCAGCATTTT. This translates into CASSSGTVRNQPQHF. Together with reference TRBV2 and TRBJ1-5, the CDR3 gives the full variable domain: EPEVTQTPSHQVTQMGQEVILRCVPISNHLYFYWYRQILGQKVEFLVSFYNNEISEKSEIFDDQFSVERPDGSNFTLKIRSTKLEDSAMYFCASSSGTVRNQPQHFGDGTRLSIL.

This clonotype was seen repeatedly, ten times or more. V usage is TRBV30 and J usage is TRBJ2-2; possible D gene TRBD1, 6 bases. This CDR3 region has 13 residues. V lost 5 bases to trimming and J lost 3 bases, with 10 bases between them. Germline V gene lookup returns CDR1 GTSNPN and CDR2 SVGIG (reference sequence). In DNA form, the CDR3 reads TGTGCCTGGGCAACAGGGTACACCGGGGAGCTGTTTTTT. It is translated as CAWATGYTGELFF.

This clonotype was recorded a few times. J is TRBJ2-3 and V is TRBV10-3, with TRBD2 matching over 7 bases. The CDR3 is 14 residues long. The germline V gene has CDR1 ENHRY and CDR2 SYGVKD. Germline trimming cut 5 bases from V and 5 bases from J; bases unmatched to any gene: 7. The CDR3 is CAISQSGEIDTQYF. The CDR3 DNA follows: TGTGCCATCAGTCAGAGCGGGGAGATAGATACGCAGTATTTT.